Listed below are T cell receptor beta chains from one sample, sequenced in a study of Graves' ophthalmopathy and Graves' hyperthyroidism. From the multiplex PCR reads, TCRdb called clonotypes with MiXCR, one entry per CDR3 protein. The table has under 350,000 distinct CDR3 sequences, 17% seen once. The sample comprised peripheral blood. These receptors all come from an adult man with Graves' ophthalmopathy. CDR3s include the opening cysteine and the closing phenylalanine or tryptophan. The order of the fields is D gene, J gene, clone size, V gene, CDR3 DNA, CDR3 protein. D genes are given only for firm matches. The size field reads how often the clone was seen (once, few, many) or a class if it is expanded.

NA TRBJ1-5 many TRBV29-1 TGCACCCGACAGAACGATCAGCCCCAGCATTTT CTRQNDQPQHF
NA TRBJ1-2 many TRBV6-5 TGTGCCAGCAGTAGACAGGTCCCGACGGGGGGCTACACCTTC CASSRQVPTGGYTF
TRBD2 TRBJ2-6 many TRBV6-2/TRBV6-3 TGTGCCAGCCTCAGCGGGAGATACTCTGGGGCCAACGTCCTGACTTTC CASLSGRYSGANVLTF
NA TRBJ1-6 many TRBV20-1 TGCAGTGCTAGGGAGGATAACGTTTCACCCCTCCACTTT CSAREDNVSPLHF
TRBD1 TRBJ1-6 many TRBV4-3 TGCGCCAGCAGCCACGCGGACAGGGGGCTAACCCATAATTCACCCCTCCACTTT CASSHADRGLTHNSPLHF
NA TRBJ1-5 many TRBV20-1 TGCAGTGCTAGAGATCCCCGGGGGGGCCAGCCCCAGCATTTT CSARDPRGGQPQHF
TRBD1 TRBJ2-7 many TRBV6-1 TGTGCCAGCAGCCCCTATAGACAGGGTACCTACGAGCAGTACTTC CASSPYRQGTYEQYF
NA TRBJ1-5 few TRBV18 TGTGCCAGCTCACCAGGGGGCCCCAATCAGCCCCAGCATTTT CASSPGGPNQPQHF
NA TRBJ1-5 many TRBV3-1 TGTGCCAGCAGCCAAGTACAGAATCAGCCCCAGCATTTT CASSQVQNQPQHF
NA TRBJ1-2 many TRBV11-2 TGTGCCAGCAGCTTAGATAGGGATTCTAACTATGGCTACACCTTC CASSLDRDSNYGYTF
TRBD1 TRBJ1-2 many TRBV5-1 TGCGCCAGCAGCTCGAAGACAGGGGCCAACTATGGCTACACCTTC CASSSKTGANYGYTF
TRBD1 TRBJ2-5 many TRBV20-1 TGCAGTGCTAGTATTGACAGGGGCAGGTACCAAGAGACCCAGTACTTC CSASIDRGRYQETQYF
NA TRBJ1-5 many TRBV2 TGTGCCAGCAACACAGCGGGGGGAGGGGGCAATCAGCCCCAGCATTTT CASNTAGGGGNQPQHF
NA TRBJ2-7 many TRBV10-3 TGTGCCATCAGTAAGGGGGGGGACAGCGGGACTAATGCGGGAGACTCCTACGAGCAGTACTTC CAISKGGDSGTNAGDSYEQYF